One and the same sample provided the 27 T cell receptor beta chains below, sequenced in a study of neurological immune-mediated disorders (dated by TCRdb to about 2019). Libraries were built with 5' RACE. Data came from an Illumina HiSeq 2500. TCRdb took the public reads, trimmed them with fastp at Q25, ran MiXCR for clone calling and kept in-frame beta chains. Identical CDR3 protein sequences are pooled into one entry, listed with their most common genes and DNA. The sample data list under 30,000 distinct CDR3 sequences, and 5% to 7% of these were observed just once. Approximately 4.8% of the sample goes to the ten largest clones. Sequencing used PBMCs. The receptors were gathered from a woman in her thirties or forties in good health.

This clonotype occurred many times. The V and J genes are TRBV2 and TRBJ2-3; D gene unclear. Trimming cost V 2 bases and J 1 base, with 4 bases left between them. The CDR3 totals 13 residues. Germline V CDR1 and CDR2: SNHLY, FYNNEI. The CDR3: CASSEQGTDTQYF. DNA of the CDR3: TGTGCCAGCAGTGAACAGGGCACAGATACGCAGTATTTT. Full variable domain (missing parts from reference TRBV2 and TRBJ2-3): EPEVTQTPSHQVTQMGQEVILRCVPISNHLYFYWYRQILGQKVEFLVSFYNNEISEKSEIFDDQFSVERPDGSNFTLKIRSTKLEDSAMYFCASSEQGTDTQYFGPGTRLTVL.

Many counts were recorded for this clonotype. The genes are TRBV20-1 and TRBJ2-3, with TRBD2 matching 9 bases. The CDR3 is made up of 14 amino acids. From germline, CDR1 is DFQATT and CDR2 SNEGSKA (reference sequence). Trimming removed 7 bases from V and 5 bases from J; junction bases left unmatched: 10. CDR3 coding DNA: TGCAGTGTAGCTGGCGGGAGGGTTGGAGATACGCAGTATTTT. Translated: CSVAGGRVGDTQYF.

This clonotype has a count of ten or more. V is TRBV5-1 and J is TRBJ2-7, with a possible D match to TRBD2 (5 bases). CDR1 SGHRS and CDR2 YFSETQ come from the germline V gene. V shed 0 bases and J shed 2 bases, with 9 bases lying between them. The CDR3 loop spans 14 amino acids. The CDR3 DNA reads TGCGCCAGCAGCTTGGCCCCCGGGGCCTACGAGCAGTACTTC. Translated: CASSLAPGAYEQYF.

In this sample, this clonotype turned up many times. This rearrangement joins TRBV12-3 or TRBV12-4 to TRBJ1-1; 9 nucleotides line up with TRBD1. V lost 6 bases and J lost 1; bases outside the gene matches: 6. CDR3 length equals 15 residues. As DNA, the CDR3 is TGTGCCAGCAGCCCGACAGGGGGGCAGAACACTGAAGCTTTCTTT. Translating it yields CASSPTGGQNTEAFF.

In its sample, this clonotype ranks as medium-sized (0.01 to 0.1%). This sequence joins TRBV7-9 and TRBJ1-5; maybe TRBD1 (5 bases). This CDR3 contains 15 residues. Germline V gene lookup returns CDR1 SEHNR and CDR2 FQNEAQ (reference sequence). Trimming removed 5 bases from V and 0 bases from J, with 11 bases in between. In DNA, the CDR3 is TGTGCCAGCAGCCATTCGGGGGATAGCAATCAGCCCCAGCATTTT. This gives the protein CASSHSGDSNQPQHF. Full variable domain (remainder filled in from reference TRBV7-9 and TRBJ1-5): DTGVSQNPRHKITKRGQNVTFRCDPISEHNRLYWYRQTLGQGPEFLTYFQNEAQLEKSRLLSDRFSAERPKGSFSTLEIQRTEQGDSAMYLCASSHSGDSNQPQHFGDGTRLSIL.

In this sample, this clonotype turned up many times. The chain combines TRBV7-2 with TRBJ1-2; possibly TRBD1 for D (6 bases). The CDR3 totals 13 residues. In germline, CDR1 is SGHTA, CDR2 FQGNSA. Trimming removed 4 bases from V and 4 bases from J, with 10 bases in between. CDR3 bases: TGTGCCAGCAGCTCACGACAGGTCTATGGCTACACCTTC. Translation: CASSSRQVYGYTF.

Relative to its sample, this clonotype is medium-sized. The CDR3 reads CASSSGLAASTDTQYF. The CDR3 DNA follows: TGCGCCAGCAGCTCCGGACTAGCGGCCAGCACAGATACGCAGTATTTT. The chain has TRBV5-1 and TRBJ2-3; 10 bases match TRBD2. V gave up 3 bases and J gave up 0 bases; unmatched junction bases: 4. Germline loops: CDR1 SGHRS, CDR2 YFSETQ. The CDR3 is 16 amino acids. Variable domain in full (rest from reference TRBV5-1 and TRBJ2-3): KAGVTQTPRYLIKTRGQQVTLSCSPISGHRSVSWYQQTPGQGLQFLFEYFSETQRNKGNFPGRFSGRQFSNSRSEMNVSTLELGDSALYLCASSSGLAASTDTQYFGPGTRLTVL.

This clonotype was observed at least ten times. The chain couples TRBV7-6 to TRBJ2-7; no firm D call. The CDR3 sequence is 13 residues long. Germline assignment: CDR1 SGHVS and CDR2 FNYEAQ. The V end lost 1 base, the J end lost 4 bases, and 8 bases lay between the germline ends. CDR3 protein: CASSLVSDYEQYF. CDR3 DNA sequence: TGTGCCAGCAGCTTAGTATCAGATTACGAGCAGTACTTC.

This clonotype was seen repeatedly, ten times or more. The gene calls are TRBV29-1 and TRBJ2-6; 8 bases line up with TRBD2. The CDR3 is 14 residues long. Germline V gene sequence: CDR1 SQVTM, CDR2 ANQGSEA. V was clipped by 6 bases and J by 5 bases; unmatched bases: 6. CDR3: CSVGGAGWANVLTF. CDR3 in DNA: TGCAGCGTCGGGGGGGCCGGGTGGGCCAACGTCCTGACTTTC.

This clonotype has ten or more counts. The chain joins TRBV5-1 to TRBJ2-3; 8 nucleotides agree with TRBD2. Germline V gene sequence: CDR1 SGHRS, CDR2 YFSETQ. After removal of 4 bases from V and 6 bases from J, the junction contained 4 bases not matched to a gene. The CDR3 is 13 amino acids. This chain's CDR3 is CASSVGGVDTQYF. CDR3 coding DNA: TGCGCCAGCAGCGTCGGGGGGGTTGATACGCAGTATTTT. The whole variable domain, filled in from reference TRBV5-1 and TRBJ2-3, reads KAGVTQTPRYLIKTRGQQVTLSCSPISGHRSVSWYQQTPGQGLQFLFEYFSETQRNKGNFPGRFSGRQFSNSRSEMNVSTLELGDSALYLCASSVGGVDTQYFGPGTRLTVL.

This clonotype was counted ten times or more. The CDR3 DNA reads TGTGCCAGCAGCCGCCCACCCGGGGACAATCAGCCCCAGCATTTT. This translates into CASSRPPGDNQPQHF. The chain links TRBV6-6 to TRBJ1-5; unclear D gene. Germline CDR1 and CDR2: MNHNY and SVGAGI (reference sequence). This CDR3 comprises 15 residues. V lost 6 bases and J lost 3, with 15 bases in between.

This clonotype has at least ten counts. CDR3 nucleotide sequence: TGTGCCAGCAGCTTCCAGGAGACCCAGTACTTC. Its protein is CASSFQETQYF. The chain couples TRBV5-6 to TRBJ2-5; D is uncertain. The germline V gene has CDR1 SGHDT and CDR2 YYEEEE. V lost 2 bases and J lost 5, with 4 bases in between. This CDR3 has 11 amino acids.

This clonotype was recorded at least ten times. This chain joins TRBV4-2 and TRBJ2-3; 8 nucleotides match TRBD2. This CDR3 region has 16 residues. The germline CDR1 and CDR2 sequences are LGHNA and YNFKEQ. J was trimmed by 0 bases and V by 1 base; bases with no gene match: 3. CDR3 residues: CASSQVGGGSTDTQYF. The CDR3 nucleotides read TGTGCCAGCAGCCAAGTGGGCGGGGGGAGCACAGATACGCAGTATTTT.

This clonotype was seen repeatedly, ten times or more. This chain uses TRBV20-1 with TRBJ2-1, with a weak D call TRBD1 (6 bases). This CDR3 comprises 14 residues. Deletions cut 6 bases from V and 0 bases from J, with 12 bases between. CDR1 and CDR2 (germline): DFQATT, SNEGSKA (reference sequence). The DNA of the CDR3 is TGCAGTGCAAGTGGACAGAGCTCCTACAATGAGCAGTTCTTC. Translating gives CSASGQSSYNEQFF.

In this sample, this clonotype turned up many times. The chain recombines TRBV10-3 with TRBJ2-7, with D perhaps matching TRBD2 (6 bases). The CDR3 has 15 residues. Trimming took 5 bases from V and 7 from J, leaving 21 bases between them. CDR1 is ENHRY, CDR2 SYGVKD, per germline. Here the CDR3 reads CAISRSPETAGEQYF. For the CDR3, the DNA is TGTGCCATCAGTCGCTCGCCGGAGACGGCGGGAGAGCAGTACTTC.

This clonotype was detected ten times or more. The chain uses TRBV7-3 and TRBJ2-1; no clear D. The germline V and J ends were trimmed by 3 bases and 8 bases, with 8 bases remaining between them. CDR3 length: 12 residues. CDR1 and CDR2 from the germline V gene are SGHTA and FQGTGA. This chain's CDR3 is CASSLVEHEQFF. As DNA, the CDR3 is TGTGCCAGCAGCTTGGTAGAACATGAGCAGTTCTTC.

This clonotype showed up many times. V is TRBV29-1 and J is TRBJ2-5; no firm D call. The V gene's germline CDR1 is SQVTM and CDR2 ANQGSEA. Trimming removed 4 bases from V and 4 bases from J, with 7 bases in between. The CDR3 is 11 amino acids. The CDR3 DNA reads TGCAGCGTTGTGTGGGGAGAGACCCAGTACTTC. It yields the protein CSVVWGETQYF. The entire variable domain, with the rest obtained from reference TRBV29-1 and TRBJ2-5, is as follows: SAVISQKPSRDICQRGTSLTIQCQVDSQVTMMFWYRQQPGQSLTLIATANQGSEATYESGFVIDKFPISRPNLTFSTLTVSNMSPEDSSIYLCSVVWGETQYFGPGTRLLVL.

This clonotype was counted ten times or more. The V gene is TRBV20-1, the J gene TRBJ2-1; D is perhaps TRBD2 (5 bases). CDR3 size: 15 residues. Trimming took off 3 bases at V and 0 bases at J, with 12 bases between the two ends. Germline CDR1 is DFQATT and CDR2 is SNEGSKA (reference sequence). CDR3 region: CSASVLGGSYNEQFF. The CDR3, as DNA: TGCAGTGCTAGCGTCCTAGGAGGCTCCTACAATGAGCAGTTCTTC.

This clonotype has a count of ten or more. This chain links TRBV5-6 with TRBJ2-1, with 10 bases aligning to TRBD1. From germline, CDR1 is SGHDT and CDR2 YYEEEE. This CDR3 region has 15 residues. V was clipped by 0 bases and J by 7 bases; unmatched bases: 4. CDR3 nucleotide sequence: TGTGCCAGCAGCTTGGGCGCGGACAGGGGGAATGAGCAGTTCTTC. This codes for CASSLGADRGNEQFF.

This clonotype was seen many times. This chain links TRBV29-1 with TRBJ1-4, with TRBD1 matching over 9 bases. The length of the CDR3 is 13 residues. The germline gives CDR1 SQVTM, CDR2 ANQGSEA. Germline trimming cut 6 bases from V and 5 bases from J; bases unmatched to any gene: 4. The CDR3 protein is CSVTGTGNEKLFF. CDR3 DNA: TGCAGCGTGACCGGGACAGGGAATGAAAAACTGTTTTTT.

This clonotype was seen ten or more times. V gene TRBV18 combines with J gene TRBJ1-6, with TRBD1 matching 8 bases. The J segment lost 10 bases and the V segment lost 3 bases, leaving 11 bases of the junction unmatched. This CDR3 contains 16 residues. Germline CDR1 reads KGHSH; CDR2 reads LQKENI. The CDR3: CASSPERAGGRSPLHF. The CDR3 nucleotides read TGTGCCAGCTCACCCGAGCGGGCAGGGGGCAGATCACCCCTCCACTTT. The variable domain in full, with the rest retrieved from reference TRBV18 and TRBJ1-6, is NAGVMQNPRHLVRRRGQEARLRCSPMKGHSHVYWYRQLPEEGLKFMVYLQKENIIDESGMPKERFSAEFPKEGPSILRIQQVVRGDSAAYFCASSPERAGGRSPLHFGNGTRLTVT.

This clonotype was counted at least ten times. The genes are TRBV15 and TRBJ1-2; possible D gene TRBD1, 6 bases. This CDR3 contains 17 residues. Trimming took off 2 bases at V and 0 bases at J, with 16 bases between the two ends. Germline V gives CDR1 LNHNV, CDR2 YYDKDF (reference sequence). The CDR3 sequence: CATSRKGPGQPNYGYTF. CDR3 DNA: TGTGCCACCAGCAGAAAAGGTCCGGGACAACCTAACTATGGCTACACCTTC.

This clonotype was observed many times. The rearrangement joins TRBV25-1 to TRBJ2-3; D not resolved. The ends were cut back, 6 bases at V and 2 bases at J, with 9 bases in the middle. This CDR3 is 13 amino acids long. Germline V gene data show CDR1 as MGHDK and CDR2 as SYGVNS. This chain's CDR3 is CASRTQYTDTQYF. The CDR3 coding sequence is TGTGCCAGCAGAACTCAATACACAGATACGCAGTATTTT.

This clonotype was seen ten or more times. The genes are TRBV6-1 and TRBJ2-7; D not resolved. This CDR3 region has 10 residues. With 8 bases removed from V and 4 bases from J, the gap between germline ends came to 6 bases. Germline V gives CDR1 MNHNS, CDR2 SASEGT. The CDR3 reads CASGTYEQYF. CDR3 nucleotides: TGTGCCAGCGGTACTTACGAGCAGTACTTC.

This clonotype was counted at least ten times. The V call is TRBV25-1, the J call TRBJ1-5; D gene unclear. CDR3 length equals 12 residues. V shed 5 bases and J shed 4 bases, with 6 bases lying between them. Per germline, CDR1 MGHDK and CDR2 SYGVNS. DNA for the CDR3: TGTGCCAGCAGTCTGGGAAATCAGCCCCAGCATTTT. Encoded protein: CASSLGNQPQHF.

This clonotype was counted ten times or more. The chain employs TRBV7-2 and TRBJ1-6; no definite D call. Germline CDR1 is SGHTA and CDR2 is FQGNSA. With 4 bases removed from V and 9 bases from J, the gap between germline ends came to 10 bases. This CDR3 contains 13 residues. The CDR3 region has the DNA TGTGCCAGCAGCTACCAACTCCGTTCACCCCTCCACTTT. Its translation is CASSYQLRSPLHF. Filled out from reference TRBV7-2 and TRBJ1-6, the complete variable domain reads GAGVSQSPSNKVTEKGKDVELRCDPISGHTALYWYRQSLGQGLEFLIYFQGNSAPDKSGLPSDRFSAERTGGSVSTLTIQRTQQEDSAVYLCASSYQLRSPLHFGNGTRLTVT.

Judged by abundance, this clonotype is medium-sized. This CDR3 is CASSVGQGSSNYGYTF. CDR3 nucleotides: TGTGCCAGCAGCGTCGGACAGGGGTCCTCTAACTATGGCTACACCTTC. The genes are TRBV9 and TRBJ1-2; 9 bases are a match to TRBD1. J lost 0 bases, V lost 2 bases, and 5 bases had no gene match. Germline V CDR1 and CDR2: SGDLS, YYNGEE. The CDR3 runs to 16 residues.